This T cell receptor beta chain was obtained from a study of T cells in Graves' hyperthyroidism and ophthalmopathy. V dropped 2 bases and J dropped 3 bases, with 7 bases sitting between them. Per germline, CDR1 MDHEN and CDR2 SYDVKM. The CDR3 is made up of 13 amino acids. This clonotype was found many times. TCR beta CDR3 regions were amplified from RNA. With the HTBI primer set, the TCR CDR3 went through a first round of RT-PCR. TCRdb used MiXCR to reprocess the multiplex PCR reads, holding one entry per CDR3 protein. The table records 350,000 to 500,000 distinct CDR3 sequences, around 15% of them present only once. The study enrolled patients aged 18 to 65 with newly diagnosed hyperthyroidism of under 2 months' duration. It was 8 to 10 ml of fresh peripheral blood that supplied the PBMCs.

The rearrangement links TRBV28 to TRBJ1-1; D is unresolved. This sequence was found in a woman under 30 with Graves' hyperthyroidism. The sequenced material came from blood. The DNA for the CDR3 is TGTGCCAGCAGTTTAGAGGACTACACTGAAGCTTTCTTT. This gives the protein CASSLEDYTEAFF.